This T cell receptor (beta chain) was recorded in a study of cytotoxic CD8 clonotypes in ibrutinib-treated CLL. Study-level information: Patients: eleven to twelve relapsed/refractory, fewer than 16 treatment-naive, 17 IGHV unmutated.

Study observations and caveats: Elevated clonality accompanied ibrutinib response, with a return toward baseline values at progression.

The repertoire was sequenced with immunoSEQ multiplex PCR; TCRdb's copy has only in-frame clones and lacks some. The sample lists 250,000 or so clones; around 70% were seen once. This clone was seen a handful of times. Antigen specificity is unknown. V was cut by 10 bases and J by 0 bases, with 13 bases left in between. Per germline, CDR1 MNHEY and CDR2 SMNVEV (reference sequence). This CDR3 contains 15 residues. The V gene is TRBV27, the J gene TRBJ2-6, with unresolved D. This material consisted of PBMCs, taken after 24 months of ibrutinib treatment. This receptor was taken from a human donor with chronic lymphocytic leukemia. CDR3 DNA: TGTGCCACCTCGGTAATGGCCTCTGGGGCCAACGTCCTGACTTTC. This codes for CATSVMASGANVLTF. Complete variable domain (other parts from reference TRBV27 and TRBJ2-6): EAQVTQNPRYLITVTGKKLTVTCSQNMNHEYMSWYRQDPGLGLRQIYYSMNVEVTDKGDVPEGYKVSRKEKRNFPLILESPSPNQTSLYFCATSVMASGANVLTFGAGSRLTVL.